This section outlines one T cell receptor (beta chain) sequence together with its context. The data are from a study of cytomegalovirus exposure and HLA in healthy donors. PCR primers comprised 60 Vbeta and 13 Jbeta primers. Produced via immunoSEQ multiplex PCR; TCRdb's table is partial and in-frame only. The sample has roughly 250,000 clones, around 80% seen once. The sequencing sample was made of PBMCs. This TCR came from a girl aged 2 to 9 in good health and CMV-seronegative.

The CDR3 nucleotides read TGTGCCAGCAGCCCCAGACAGGAGCAGTACTTC. Translation: CASSPRQEQYF. The chain joins TRBV7-7 to TRBJ2-7; TRBD1 might be the D (5 bases). CDR3 length: 11 amino acids. Germline CDR1 SSHAT, CDR2 FNYEAQ (reference sequence). The V and J ends lost 5 bases and 7 bases respectively, with 9 bases between them.